This T cell receptor (beta chain) was obtained from a study of human T cells and chemical hapten exposure. This clonotype appeared many times. Time point indicated: pre-sensitization, week 0. Treatment given: therapeutic diphenylcyclopropenone sensitization with weekly scalp DPC. In the study's own analysis: Per sample, the median was about 88,000 TCRs, with values from 23,224 to 690,600. Using its own MiXCR run on the RACE reads, TCRdb lists one record per CDR3 protein. Here the V and J calls rest on TCRdb's processing, not on the authors' analysis. The table has 60,000 to 70,000 distinct CDR3 sequences, roughly 9.7% seen once. With 6 bases clipped from V and 1 base from J, the junction kept 2 bases outside the gene matches. This CDR3 spans 13 amino acids.

The receptor was derived from a woman aged 50 to 65 with alopecia areata. Some clones in this sample may be carry-over from other donors' samples. The starting material was whole blood, obtained in connection with sensitization to the hapten diphenylcyclopropenone (DPC). The V gene is TRBV12-3 or TRBV12-4, the J gene TRBJ1-1; the match to TRBD1 covers 7 bases. For the CDR3, the DNA is TGTGCCAGCAGGTACAGGGGGAACACTGAAGCTTTCTTT. Translating it yields CASRYRGNTEAFF.